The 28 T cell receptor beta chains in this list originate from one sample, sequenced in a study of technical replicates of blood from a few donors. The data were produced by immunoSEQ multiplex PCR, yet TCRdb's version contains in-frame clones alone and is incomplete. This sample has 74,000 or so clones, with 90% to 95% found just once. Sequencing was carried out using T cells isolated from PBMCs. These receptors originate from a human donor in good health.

The CDR3 is CASSATMGQGNGYTF. CDR3 coding DNA: TGTGCCAGCAGTGCCACAATGGGACAGGGGAATGGCTACACCTTC. The chain couples TRBV27 to TRBJ1-2, with TRBD1 matching over 10 bases. The trim removed 5 bases at V and 6 bases at J, leaving 9 bases unmatched. CDR1 MNHEY and CDR2 SMNVEV come from the germline V gene (reference sequence). The CDR3 spans 15 residues.

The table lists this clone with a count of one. This CDR3 reads CASSPGTSGSNEQFF. Here the CDR3 DNA reads TGTGCCAGCAGCCCGGGGACTAGCGGGAGCAATGAGCAGTTCTTC. The chain has TRBV4-2 and TRBJ2-1; 14 bases map to TRBD2. V gave up 4 bases and J gave up 6 bases; unmatched junction bases: 2. Germline V gene sequence: CDR1 LGHNA, CDR2 YNFKEQ. The CDR3 contains 15 residues.

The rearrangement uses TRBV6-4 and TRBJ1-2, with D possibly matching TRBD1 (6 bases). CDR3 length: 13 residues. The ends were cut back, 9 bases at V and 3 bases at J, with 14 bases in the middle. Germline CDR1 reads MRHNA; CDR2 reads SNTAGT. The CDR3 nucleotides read TGTGCCAGGTTCGATGGGGGCTACTATGGCTACACCTTC. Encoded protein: CARFDGGYYGYTF.

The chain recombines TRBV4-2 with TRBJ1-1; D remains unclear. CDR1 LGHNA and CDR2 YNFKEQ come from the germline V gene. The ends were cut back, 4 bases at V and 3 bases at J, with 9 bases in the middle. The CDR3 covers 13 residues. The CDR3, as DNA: TGTGCCAGCAGCCTCCAAGCGGACACTGAAGCTTTCTTT. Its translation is CASSLQADTEAFF.

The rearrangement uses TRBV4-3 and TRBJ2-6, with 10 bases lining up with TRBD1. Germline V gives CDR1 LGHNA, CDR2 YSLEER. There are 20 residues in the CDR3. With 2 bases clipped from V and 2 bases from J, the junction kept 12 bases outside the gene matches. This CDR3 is CASSQFLQGQGHTGANVLTF. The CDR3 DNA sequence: TGCGCCAGCAGCCAATTTCTTCAGGGACAGGGGCACACTGGGGCCAACGTCCTGACTTTC.

In nucleotides, the CDR3 is TGTGCCAGCAGTTACTACACAGGGGACACTGAAGCTTTCTTT. It specifies CASSYYTGDTEAFF. The J gene is TRBJ1-1, the V gene TRBV6-5; 7 bases map to TRBD1. The ends lost 1 base at V and 3 bases at J; junction bases unmatched: 2. Germline CDR1 is MNHEY and CDR2 is SVGAGI. This CDR3 has 14 residues.

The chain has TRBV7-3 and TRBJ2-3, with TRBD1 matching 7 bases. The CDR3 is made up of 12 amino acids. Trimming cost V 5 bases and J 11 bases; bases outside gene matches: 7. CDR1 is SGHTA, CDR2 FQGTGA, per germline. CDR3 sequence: CASSRQGVGQYF. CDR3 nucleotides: TGTGCCAGCAGCCGACAGGGAGTCGGGCAGTATTTT.

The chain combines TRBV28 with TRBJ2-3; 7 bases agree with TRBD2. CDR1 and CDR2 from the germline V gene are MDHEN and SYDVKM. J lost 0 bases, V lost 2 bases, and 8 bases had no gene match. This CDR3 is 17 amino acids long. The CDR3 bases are TGTGCCAGCAGTTTACTGGGTATAGCGGGCAGCACAGATACGCAGTATTTT. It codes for CASSLLGIAGSTDTQYF.

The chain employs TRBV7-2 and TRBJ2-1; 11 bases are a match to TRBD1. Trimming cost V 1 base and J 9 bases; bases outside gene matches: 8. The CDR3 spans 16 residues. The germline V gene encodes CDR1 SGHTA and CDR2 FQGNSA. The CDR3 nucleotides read TGTGCCAGCAGCTTAGTGGGGACAGGGGGTGATATTGAGCAGTTCTTC. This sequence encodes CASSLVGTGGDIEQFF.

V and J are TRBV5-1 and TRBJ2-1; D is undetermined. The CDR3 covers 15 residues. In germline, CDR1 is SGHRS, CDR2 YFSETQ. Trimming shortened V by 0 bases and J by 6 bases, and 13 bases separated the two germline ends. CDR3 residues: CASSLDSSFRNEQFF. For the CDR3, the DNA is TGCGCCAGCAGCTTGGACAGCAGCTTCCGCAATGAGCAGTTCTTC.

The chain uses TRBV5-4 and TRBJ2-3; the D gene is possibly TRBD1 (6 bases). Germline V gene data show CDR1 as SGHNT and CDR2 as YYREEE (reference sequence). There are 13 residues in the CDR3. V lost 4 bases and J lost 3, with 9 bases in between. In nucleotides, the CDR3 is TGTGCCAGCAGCCAAACAGGGACAGATACGCAGTATTTT. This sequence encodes CASSQTGTDTQYF.

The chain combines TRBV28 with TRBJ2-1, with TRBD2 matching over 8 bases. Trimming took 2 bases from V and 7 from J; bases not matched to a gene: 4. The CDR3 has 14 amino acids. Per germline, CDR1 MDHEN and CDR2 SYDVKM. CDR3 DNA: TGTGCCAGCAGTTTAGCGGGGGGTGTTAATGAGCAGTTCTTC. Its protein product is CASSLAGGVNEQFF.

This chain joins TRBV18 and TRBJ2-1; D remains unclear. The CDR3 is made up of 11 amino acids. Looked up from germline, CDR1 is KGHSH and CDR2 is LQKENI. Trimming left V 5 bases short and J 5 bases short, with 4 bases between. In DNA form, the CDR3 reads TGTGCCAGCTCATCAGACAATGAGCAGTTCTTC. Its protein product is CASSSDNEQFF. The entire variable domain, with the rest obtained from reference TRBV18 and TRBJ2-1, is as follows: NAGVMQNPRHLVRRRGQEARLRCSPMKGHSHVYWYRQLPEEGLKFMVYLQKENIIDESGMPKERFSAEFPKEGPSILRIQQVVRGDSAAYFCASSSDNEQFFGPGTRLTVL.

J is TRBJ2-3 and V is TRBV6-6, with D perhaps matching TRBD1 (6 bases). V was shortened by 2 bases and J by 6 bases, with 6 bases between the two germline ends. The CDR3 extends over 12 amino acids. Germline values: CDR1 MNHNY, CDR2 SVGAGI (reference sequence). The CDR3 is CASSYRGDTQYF. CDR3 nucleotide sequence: TGTGCCAGCAGTTACAGGGGGGATACGCAGTATTTT.

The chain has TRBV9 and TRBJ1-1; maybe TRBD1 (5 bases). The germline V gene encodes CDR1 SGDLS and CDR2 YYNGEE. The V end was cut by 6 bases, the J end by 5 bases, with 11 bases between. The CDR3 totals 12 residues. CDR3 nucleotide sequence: TGTGCCAGCAATCAGGGTGGAACTGAAGCTTTCTTT. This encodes CASNQGGTEAFF.

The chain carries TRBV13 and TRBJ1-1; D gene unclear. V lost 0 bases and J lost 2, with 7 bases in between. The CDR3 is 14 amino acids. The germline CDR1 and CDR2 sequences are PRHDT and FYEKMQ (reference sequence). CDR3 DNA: TGTGCCAGCAGCTTAGGCCCGGGTAACACTGAAGCTTTCTTT. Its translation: CASSLGPGNTEAFF.

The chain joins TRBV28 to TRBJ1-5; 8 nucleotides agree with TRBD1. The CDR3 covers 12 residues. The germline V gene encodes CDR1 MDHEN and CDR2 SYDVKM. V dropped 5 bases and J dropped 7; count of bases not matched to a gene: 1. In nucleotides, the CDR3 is TGTGCCAGCAGTGGACAGGGCCAGCCCCAGCATTTT. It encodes CASSGQGQPQHF. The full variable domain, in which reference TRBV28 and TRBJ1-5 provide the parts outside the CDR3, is DVKVTQSSRYLVKRTGEKVFLECVQDMDHENMFWYRQDPGLGLRLIYFSYDVKMKEKGDIPEGYSVSREKKERFSLILESASTNQTSMYLCASSGQGQPQHFGDGTRLSIL.

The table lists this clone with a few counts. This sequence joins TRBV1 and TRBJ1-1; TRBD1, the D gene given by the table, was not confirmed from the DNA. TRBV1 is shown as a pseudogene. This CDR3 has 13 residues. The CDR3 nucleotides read TGCACCAGCAGCCAGGGACAGGGGACTGAAGCTTTCTTT. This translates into CTSSQGQGTEAFF.

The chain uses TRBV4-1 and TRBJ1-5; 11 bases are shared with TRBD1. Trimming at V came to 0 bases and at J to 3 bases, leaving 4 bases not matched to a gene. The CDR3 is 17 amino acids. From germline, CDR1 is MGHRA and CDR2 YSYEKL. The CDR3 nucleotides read TGCGCCAGCAGCCAAGAGAGGACAGGGGGCTTCAATCAGCCCCAGCATTTT. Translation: CASSQERTGGFNQPQHF.

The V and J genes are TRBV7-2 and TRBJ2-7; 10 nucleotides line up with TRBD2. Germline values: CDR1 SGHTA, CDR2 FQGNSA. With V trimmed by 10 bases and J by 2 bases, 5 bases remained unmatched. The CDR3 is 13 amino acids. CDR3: CATRTSGAYEQYF. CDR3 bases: TGTGCCACCAGGACTAGCGGAGCCTACGAGCAGTACTTC. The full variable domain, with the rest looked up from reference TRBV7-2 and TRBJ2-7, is GAGVSQSPSNKVTEKGKDVELRCDPISGHTALYWYRQSLGQGLEFLIYFQGNSAPDKSGLPSDRFSAERTGGSVSTLTIQRTQQEDSAVYLCATRTSGAYEQYFGPGTRLTVT.

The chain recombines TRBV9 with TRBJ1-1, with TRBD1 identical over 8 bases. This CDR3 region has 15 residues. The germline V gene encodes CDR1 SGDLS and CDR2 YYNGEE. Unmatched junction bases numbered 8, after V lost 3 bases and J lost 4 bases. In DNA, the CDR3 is TGTGCCAGCAGCGAGGACAGGGCGGTTGGCACTGAAGCTTTCTTT. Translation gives CASSEDRAVGTEAFF.

The CDR3 loop reads CASSVELADEQYF. CDR3 sequence (DNA): TGTGCCAGCAGCGTAGAACTAGCGGACGAGCAGTACTTC. The chain carries TRBV9 and TRBJ2-7; TRBD2 matches 8 bases. Germline CDR1 SGDLS, CDR2 YYNGEE. V lost 0 bases, J lost 5 bases, and 1 base stayed unmatched. The CDR3 consists of 13 residues.

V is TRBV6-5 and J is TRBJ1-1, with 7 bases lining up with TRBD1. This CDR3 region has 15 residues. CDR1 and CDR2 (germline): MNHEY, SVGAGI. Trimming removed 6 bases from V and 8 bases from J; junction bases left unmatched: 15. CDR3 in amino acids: CASSPPEGQPLEAFF. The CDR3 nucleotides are TGTGCCAGCAGCCCCCCAGAGGGACAGCCGTTGGAAGCTTTCTTT.

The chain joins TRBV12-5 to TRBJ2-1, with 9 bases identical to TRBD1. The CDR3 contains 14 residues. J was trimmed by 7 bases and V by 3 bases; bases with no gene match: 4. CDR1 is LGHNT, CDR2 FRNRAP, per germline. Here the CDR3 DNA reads TGTGCTAGTGGTTTCGGGACAGGGCTAAATGAGCAGTTCTTC. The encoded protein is CASGFGTGLNEQFF.

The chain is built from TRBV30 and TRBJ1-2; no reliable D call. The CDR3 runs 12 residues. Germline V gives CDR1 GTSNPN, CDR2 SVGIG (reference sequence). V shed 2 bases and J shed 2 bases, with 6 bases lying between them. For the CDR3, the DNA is TGTGCCTGGAGTCTCCCGAACTATGGCTACACCTTC. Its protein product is CAWSLPNYGYTF.

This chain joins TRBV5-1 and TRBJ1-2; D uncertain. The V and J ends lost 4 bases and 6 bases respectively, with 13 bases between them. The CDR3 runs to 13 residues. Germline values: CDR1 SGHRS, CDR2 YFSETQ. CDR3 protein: CASSPTGSNGYTF. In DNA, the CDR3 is TGCGCCAGCAGCCCGACCGGGTCGAATGGCTACACCTTC.

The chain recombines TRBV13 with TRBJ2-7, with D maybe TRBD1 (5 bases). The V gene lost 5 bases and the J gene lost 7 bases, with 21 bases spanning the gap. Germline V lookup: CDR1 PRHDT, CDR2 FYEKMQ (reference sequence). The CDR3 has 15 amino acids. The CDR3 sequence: CASSARQPSVGEQYF. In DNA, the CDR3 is TGTGCCAGCAGCGCCCGACAGCCCTCGGTGGGAGAGCAGTACTTC.

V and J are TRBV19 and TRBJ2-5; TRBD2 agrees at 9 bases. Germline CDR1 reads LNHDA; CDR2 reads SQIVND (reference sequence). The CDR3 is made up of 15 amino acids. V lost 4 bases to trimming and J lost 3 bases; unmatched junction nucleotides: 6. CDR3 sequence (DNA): TGTGCCAGTAGTAACCCTAGCGGGAAGGAAGAGACCCAGTACTTC. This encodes CASSNPSGKEETQYF.